The 20 T cell receptor beta chains below all came from one sample that was sequenced in a study of beta chain features in type 1 diabetes. The antigens these receptors bind are not known. Study observations and caveats: Among all four CD4+ subsets, Type 1 diabetes patients had TCRB CDR3s that were moderately but significantly shorter.

All of the isolated RNA was reverse transcribed, so expressed TCRB transcripts were sequenced. Sequencing used immunoSEQ multiplex PCR; TCRdb keeps in-frame clones, though not all of them. The table lists under 300,000 clones, more than 11% of them singletons. Sequences were obtained from naive CD4+ T cells from blood. The receptors were gathered from a man aged 25 to 40 with type 1 diabetes.

V gene TRBV6-6 combines with J gene TRBJ1-2; D remains unclear. There are 16 residues in the CDR3. Germline V gene sequence: CDR1 MNHNY, CDR2 SVGAGI (reference sequence). Trimming removed 2 bases from V and 1 base from J, with 14 bases in between. CDR3: CASSYPMGGSNYGYTF. The DNA of the CDR3 is TGTGCCAGCAGTTACCCTATGGGAGGGAGTAACTATGGCTACACCTTC.

This chain connects TRBV7-2 to TRBJ2-7, with 8 bases aligning to TRBD2. The V and J ends lost 2 bases and 7 bases, in that order; junction bases with no gene match: 7. Germline loops: CDR1 SGHTA, CDR2 FQGNSA. The CDR3 spans 14 residues. CDR3 sequence: CASSLSGSGREQYF. The CDR3 DNA is TGTGCCAGCAGCTTAAGCGGGAGCGGGCGGGAGCAGTACTTC.

The rearrangement links TRBV5-1 to TRBJ2-2, with D possibly being TRBD2 (5 bases). The ends were cut back, 0 bases at V and 4 bases at J, with 10 bases in the middle. The CDR3 sequence is 15 residues long. Germline CDR1 is SGHRS and CDR2 is YFSETQ. The CDR3 DNA reads as TGCGCCAGCAGCTTGGAGCTCGGGATCACCGGGGAGCTGTTTTTT. Amino acids: CASSLELGITGELFF.

The CDR3, as DNA: TGTGCCAGCAGCCCCGCCGGGAGCTCCTACGAGCAGTACTTC. Amino acid sequence: CASSPAGSSYEQYF. This chain links TRBV27 with TRBJ2-7, with TRBD2 as a possible D gene (6 bases). The CDR3 length is 14 residues. Germline CDR1 reads MNHEY; CDR2 reads SMNVEV (reference sequence). Trimming took off 6 bases at V and 0 bases at J, with 12 bases between the two ends.

This chain connects TRBV6-5 to TRBJ1-6; tentatively, D is TRBD1 (6 bases). CDR1 and CDR2 from the germline V gene are MNHEY and SVGAGI. The germline V and J ends were trimmed by 6 bases and 9 bases, with 9 bases remaining between them. The CDR3 has 12 amino acids. Here the CDR3 DNA reads TGTGCCAGCAGGATCAGGGGTTCACCCCTCCACTTT. It translates to CASRIRGSPLHF.

The J gene is TRBJ1-6, the V gene TRBV12-5, with TRBD1 matching 8 bases. V was clipped by 6 bases and J by 6 bases; unmatched bases: 4. The CDR3 has 14 amino acids. Germline V gene sequence: CDR1 LGHNT, CDR2 FRNRAP. The CDR3, as DNA: TGTGCTAGTGGCCCCACAGGGGGTAATTCACCCCTCCACTTT. Translation: CASGPTGGNSPLHF. Full variable domain (remainder filled in from reference TRBV12-5 and TRBJ1-6): DARVTQTPRHKVTEMGQEVTMRCQPILGHNTVFWYRQTMMQGLELLAYFRNRAPLDDSGMPKDRFSAEMPDATLATLKIQPSEPRDSAVYFCASGPTGGNSPLHFGNGTRLTVT.

A few counts support this clone. V usage is TRBV15 and J usage is TRBJ2-3; 13 bases are shared with TRBD2. V gave up 4 bases and J gave up 2 bases; unmatched junction bases: 3. The germline V gene has CDR1 LNHNV and CDR2 YYDKDF (reference sequence). This CDR3 is built from 16 residues. The chain's CDR3 is CATSKGTSGNTDTQYF. The CDR3 DNA reads TGTGCCACCAGCAAAGGGACTAGCGGGAACACAGATACGCAGTATTTT. The full variable domain, completed using reference TRBV15 and TRBJ2-3, is DAMVIQNPRYQVTQFGKPVTLSCSQTLNHNVMYWYQQKSSQAPKLLFHYYDKDFNNEADTPDNFQSRRPNTSFCFLDIRSPGLGDTAMYLCATSKGTSGNTDTQYFGPGTRLTVL.

The genes are TRBV2 and TRBJ1-6, with 7 bases aligning to TRBD1. The length of the CDR3 is 15 residues. V was clipped by 1 base and J by 7 bases; unmatched bases: 4. In germline, CDR1 is SNHLY, CDR2 FYNNEI. The CDR3 reads CASSEEGAVNSPLHF. DNA for the CDR3: TGTGCCAGCAGTGAAGAGGGGGCAGTAAATTCACCCCTCCACTTT.

This clone was seen a handful of times. This rearrangement joins TRBV5-6 to TRBJ1-4, with TRBD1 as a possible D gene (5 bases). The CDR3 totals 16 residues. Germline V gene lookup returns CDR1 SGHDT and CDR2 YYEEEE. V was cut by 0 bases and J by 8 bases, with 17 bases left in between. CDR3 nucleotides: TGTGCCAGCAGCTTGGTCCAGGGTCCAGACGGAGAAAAACTGTTTTTT. Protein sequence: CASSLVQGPDGEKLFF.

This rearrangement joins TRBV5-4 to TRBJ2-1; 11 bases agree with TRBD2. The CDR3 totals 18 residues. CDR1 and CDR2 (germline): SGHNT, YYREEE (reference sequence). Losses at the gene ends were 4 bases for V and 8 bases for J; bases not matched to a gene: 17. CDR3 coding DNA: TGTGCCAGCAGCCCCGGTAGGAGTAGCGGGGGGGCTCGTCATGAGCAGTTCTTC. Protein product: CASSPGRSSGGARHEQFF.

This clone was counted a few times. The rearrangement uses TRBV6-6 and TRBJ1-1, with no clear D. Trimming left V 4 bases short and J 3 bases short, with 9 bases between. This CDR3 is 13 amino acids long. The germline V gene has CDR1 MNHNY and CDR2 SVGAGI (reference sequence). The CDR3 nucleotides are TGTGCCAGCAGTTCCCTGTTAGACACTGAAGCTTTCTTT. Translation gives CASSSLLDTEAFF.

The V and J genes are TRBV6-5 and TRBJ1-6; the match to TRBD1 covers 7 bases. The CDR3 runs 13 residues. CDR1 MNHEY and CDR2 SVGAGI come from the germline V gene. Unmatched junction bases numbered 6, after V lost 7 bases and J lost 9 bases. DNA for the CDR3: TGTGCCAGCACCGACAGGGCGGGTTCACCCCTCCACTTT. Encoded protein: CASTDRAGSPLHF.

This clone was seen a few times. This chain joins TRBV6-6 and TRBJ2-7, with 12 bases lining up with TRBD2. The CDR3 totals 16 residues. Trimming at V came to 6 bases and at J to 0 bases, leaving 6 bases not matched to a gene. Germline V gene sequence: CDR1 MNHNY, CDR2 SVGAGI (reference sequence). CDR3 in amino acids: CASRRLAGVSSYEQYF. The CDR3 DNA sequence: TGTGCCAGCAGGCGACTAGCGGGGGTGAGCTCCTACGAGCAGTACTTC.

This clone was counted only a few times. The chain couples TRBV9 to TRBJ2-6, with D maybe TRBD1 (5 bases). The CDR3 consists of 18 residues. Germline CDR1 and CDR2: SGDLS and YYNGEE. V was shortened by 3 bases and J by 0 bases, with 16 bases between the two germline ends. The CDR3 sequence is CASSAPPTVYSGANVLTF. For the CDR3, the DNA is TGTGCCAGCAGCGCCCCCCCGACAGTTTACTCTGGGGCCAACGTCCTGACTTTC.

This clone was counted only a few times. At the DNA level, this CDR3 is encoded by other sequences in the same sample as well. The chain uses TRBV5-4 and TRBJ2-1; 10 bases match TRBD2. Trimming at V came to 4 bases and at J to 0 bases, leaving 1 base not matched to a gene. Germline CDR1 reads SGHNT; CDR2 reads YYREEE (reference sequence). This CDR3 has 15 amino acids. The CDR3 nucleotides are TGTGCCAGCAGCCGGACTAGCGGCTCCTACAATGAGCAGTTCTTC. It codes for CASSRTSGSYNEQFF.

V is TRBV28 and J is TRBJ1-5; tentative D call: TRBD1 (6 bases). Trimming left V 6 bases short and J 12 bases short, with 9 bases between. CDR1 and CDR2 (germline): MDHEN, SYDVKM. The CDR3 consists of 10 residues. CDR3 loop: CASSRDNQHF. The CDR3 DNA sequence: TGTGCCAGCAGCCGGGACAACCAGCATTTT.

V is TRBV30 and J is TRBJ2-2, with D possibly TRBD2 on 5 matching bases. The CDR3 runs to 15 residues. Germline V gives CDR1 GTSNPN, CDR2 SVGIG (reference sequence). V lost 1 base to trimming and J lost 3 bases, with 12 bases between them. The CDR3 loop reads CAWSDERRYTGELFF. The DNA of the CDR3 is TGTGCCTGGAGTGACGAGAGGAGGTACACCGGGGAGCTGTTTTTT.

This clone has only a few counts. The V gene is TRBV7-9, the J gene TRBJ2-5; 11 nucleotides match TRBD2. V lost 3 bases, J lost 7 bases, and 4 bases stayed unmatched. CDR1 SEHNR and CDR2 FQNEAQ come from the germline V gene (reference sequence). CDR3 length: 14 amino acids. The chain's CDR3 is CASSLGLAEVTQYF. The DNA of the CDR3 is TGTGCCAGCAGCTTGGGACTAGCGGAGGTGACCCAGTACTTC.

In this sample, this clone turned up a few times. At one boundary the junction diverges from the germline segment, which might be a read error. This sequence joins TRBV11-3 and TRBJ1-2, with D possibly being TRBD1 (5 bases). The CDR3 runs 13 residues. The germline CDR1 and CDR2 sequences are SGHNT and YENEEA. The CDR3 DNA reads TGTGCCAGCAGATTAGAACCGGGGGGTGGCTACACCTTC. Translated: CASRLEPGGGYTF.

The chain has TRBV4-2 and TRBJ2-1, with D possibly being TRBD2 (6 bases). The CDR3 contains 15 residues. Trimming removed 1 base from V and 2 bases from J, with 9 bases in between. Germline V gene lookup returns CDR1 LGHNA and CDR2 YNFKEQ. The CDR3 loop reads CASSQVGGTYNEQFF. CDR3 bases: TGTGCCAGCAGCCAAGTTGGGGGGACCTACAATGAGCAGTTCTTC.